The sample holds a few counts of the clone carrying this TCR beta chain. The data are from a study of cytomegalovirus exposure and HLA in healthy donors. Across the whole study: The roughly 120 validation repertoires, a later analysis reported, used the same platform as the roughly 730 repertoires from the first cohort.

The junction had 9 bases not matched to a gene; V was cut back by 6 bases and J by 5 bases. The germline CDR1 and CDR2 sequences are LNHDA and SQIVND (reference sequence). The CDR3 contains 14 residues. The donors were in the roughly 110-subject validation cohort; that cohort was separate from the approximately 670-subject first cohort. The data were produced by immunoSEQ multiplex PCR, yet TCRdb's version contains in-frame clones alone and is incomplete. The table includes 120,000 or so clones, roughly nine tenths detected once. The TCR originated in a woman aged 18-30 years in good health and CMV-seronegative. The V and J genes are TRBV19 and TRBJ1-1, with TRBD1 identical over 7 bases. Sequencing used PBMCs. CDR3 loop: CASRRGQPRTEAFF. As DNA, the CDR3 is TGTGCCAGTAGAAGGGGACAGCCACGGACTGAAGCTTTCTTT.